This T cell receptor (beta chain) was recovered during a study of T cell responses to AZD1222 COVID-19 vaccine. Trimming cost V 0 bases and J 6 bases, with 3 bases left between them. Germline V gene sequence: CDR1 GTSNPN, CDR2 SVGIG (reference sequence). The CDR3 runs to 11 residues. A word on this clone: The antigen remains unidentified.

Study-wide results and limits: Most donors were white British and more were female, and clonal diversity was possibly underestimated.

The data were produced by immunoSEQ multiplex PCR, yet TCRdb's version contains in-frame clones alone and is incomplete. Among 80,000 to 100,000 clones listed, roughly 92% were seen once. The chain joins TRBV30 to TRBJ2-4; D call uncertain. The source material was peripheral blood, sampled on day 0 of AZD1222 vaccination. The TCR was taken from an adult in good health. The CDR3 here is CAWSVSNIQYF. The CDR3 bases are TGTGCCTGGAGTGTATCAAACATTCAGTACTTC. Filled out from reference TRBV30 and TRBJ2-4, the complete variable domain reads SQTIHQWPATLVQPVGSPLSLECTVEGTSNPNLYWYRQAAGRGLQLLFYSVGIGQISSEVPQNLSASRPQDRQFILSSKKLLLSDSGFYLCAWSVSNIQYFGAGTRLSVL.